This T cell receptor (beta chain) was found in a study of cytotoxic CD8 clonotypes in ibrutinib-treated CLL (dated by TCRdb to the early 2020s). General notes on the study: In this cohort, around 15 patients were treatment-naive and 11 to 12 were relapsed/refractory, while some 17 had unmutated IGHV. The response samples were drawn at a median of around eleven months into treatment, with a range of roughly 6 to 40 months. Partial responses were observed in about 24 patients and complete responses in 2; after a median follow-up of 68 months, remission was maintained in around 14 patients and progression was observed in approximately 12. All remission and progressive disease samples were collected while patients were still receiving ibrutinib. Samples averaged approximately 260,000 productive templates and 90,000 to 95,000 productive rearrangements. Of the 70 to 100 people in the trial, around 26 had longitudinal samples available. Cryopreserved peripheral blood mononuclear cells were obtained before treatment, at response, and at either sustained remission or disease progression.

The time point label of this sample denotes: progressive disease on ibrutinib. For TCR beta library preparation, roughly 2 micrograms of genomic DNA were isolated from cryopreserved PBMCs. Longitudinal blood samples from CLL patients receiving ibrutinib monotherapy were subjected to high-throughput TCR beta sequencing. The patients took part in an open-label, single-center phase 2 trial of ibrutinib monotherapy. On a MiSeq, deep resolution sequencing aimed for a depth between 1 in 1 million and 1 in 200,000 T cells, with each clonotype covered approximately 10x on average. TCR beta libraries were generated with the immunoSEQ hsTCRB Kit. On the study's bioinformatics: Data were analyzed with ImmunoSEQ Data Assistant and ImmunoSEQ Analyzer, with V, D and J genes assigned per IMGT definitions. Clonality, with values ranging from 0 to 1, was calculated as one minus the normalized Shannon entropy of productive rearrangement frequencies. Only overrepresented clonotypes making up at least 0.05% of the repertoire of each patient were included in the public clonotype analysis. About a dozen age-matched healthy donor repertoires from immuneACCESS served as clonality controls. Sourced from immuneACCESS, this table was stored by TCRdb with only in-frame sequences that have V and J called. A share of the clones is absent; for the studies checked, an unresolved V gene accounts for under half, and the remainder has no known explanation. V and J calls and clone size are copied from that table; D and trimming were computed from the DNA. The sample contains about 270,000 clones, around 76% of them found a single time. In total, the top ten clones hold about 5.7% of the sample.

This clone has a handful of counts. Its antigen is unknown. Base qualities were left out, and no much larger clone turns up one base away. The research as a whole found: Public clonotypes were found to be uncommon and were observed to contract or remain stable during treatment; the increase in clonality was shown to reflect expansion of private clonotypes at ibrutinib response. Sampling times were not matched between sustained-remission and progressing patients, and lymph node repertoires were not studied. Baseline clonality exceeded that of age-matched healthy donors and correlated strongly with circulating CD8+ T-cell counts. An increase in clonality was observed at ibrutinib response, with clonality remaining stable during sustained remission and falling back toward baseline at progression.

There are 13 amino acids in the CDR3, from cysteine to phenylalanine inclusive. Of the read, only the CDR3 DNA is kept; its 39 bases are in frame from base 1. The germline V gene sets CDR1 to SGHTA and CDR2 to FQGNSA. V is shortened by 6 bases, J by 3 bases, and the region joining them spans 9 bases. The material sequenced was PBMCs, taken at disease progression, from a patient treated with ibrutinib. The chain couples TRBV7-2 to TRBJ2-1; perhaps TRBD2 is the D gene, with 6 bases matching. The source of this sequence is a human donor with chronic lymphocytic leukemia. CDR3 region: CASRGLVYNEQFF. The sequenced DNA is TGTGCCAGCAGGGGACTGGTCTACAATGAGCAGTTCTTC. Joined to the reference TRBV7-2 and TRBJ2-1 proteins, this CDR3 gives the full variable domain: GAGVSQSPSNKVTEKGKDVELRCDPISGHTALYWYRQSLGQGLEFLIYFQGNSAPDKSGLPSDRFSAERTGGSVSTLTIQRTQQEDSAVYLCASRGLVYNEQFFGPGTRLTVL.